What follows are 26 T cell receptor beta chains derived from one specimen sequenced in a study of Graves' ophthalmopathy and Graves' hyperthyroidism. The authors amplified TCR beta CDR3 regions, and they did so from RNA transcripts for repertoire sequencing. After a first-round RT-PCR with HTBI primers, a second-round multiplex PCR was run. From the multiplex PCR reads, TCRdb called clonotypes with MiXCR, one entry per CDR3 protein. The sample includes about 740,000 distinct CDR3 sequences, roughly 41% of them seen just once. The sequenced material came from peripheral blood. The receptors shown here come from an adult man with Graves' ophthalmopathy.

This chain links TRBV20-1 with TRBJ2-6; tentatively, D is TRBD1 (5 bases). This CDR3 has 9 amino acids. Germline lookup yields CDR1 DFQATT and CDR2 SNEGSKA (reference sequence). Trimming shortened V by 3 bases and J by 18 bases, and 9 bases separated the two germline ends. CDR3 loop: CSARKGQTF. The DNA of the CDR3 is TGCAGTGCTAGGAAAGGACAGACTTTC.

The chain employs TRBV10-3 and TRBJ2-7, with D perhaps being TRBD1 or TRBD2 (6 bases each). The DNA end is more similar to TRBJ2-5, so the J call may be wrong. This CDR3 is built from 14 residues. Germline CDR1 reads ENHRY; CDR2 reads SYGVKD. The CDR3 is CAISGGQTGETQYF. In nucleotides, the CDR3 is TGTGCCATCAGCGGGGGCCAGACGGGGGAGACCCAGTACTTC.

This clonotype was counted between two and nine times. The J gene is TRBJ1-6, the V gene TRBV7-2; D uncertain. Trimming shortened V by 1 base and J by 4 bases, and 14 bases separated the two germline ends. CDR1 is SGHTA, CDR2 FQGNSA, per germline. CDR3 length: 17 residues. CDR3 bases: TGTGCCAGCAGCTTAGGGCCGGCAGGTCCTTATAATTCACCCCTCCACTTT. Protein product: CASSLGPAGPYNSPLHF.

This clonotype appeared a few times. The genes are TRBV7-9 and TRBJ1-3; D is ambiguous. Trimming cost V 7 bases and J 2 bases, with 12 bases left between them. The CDR3 consists of 14 residues. Germline CDR1 SEHNR, CDR2 FQNEAQ (reference sequence). CDR3: CASILGRTGNTIYF. CDR3 sequence (DNA): TGTGCCAGCATACTCGGCAGAACTGGAAACACCATATATTTT.

In this sample, this clonotype turned up many times. This sequence joins TRBV2 and TRBJ1-5; D unresolved. V was cut by 4 bases and J by 6 bases, with 13 bases left in between. This CDR3 is built from 14 residues. CDR1 and CDR2 (germline): SNHLY, FYNNEI. Here the CDR3 DNA reads TGTGCCAGCAGTGTGCGAGGACGTGGTCAGCCCCAGCATTTT. It is translated as CASSVRGRGQPQHF.

The V call is TRBV7-3, the J call TRBJ2-3; D remains ambiguous. Germline V gene data show CDR1 as SGHTA and CDR2 as FQGTGA. V shed 5 bases and J shed 2 bases, with 14 bases lying between them. The CDR3 runs to 15 residues. CDR3 DNA sequence: TGTGCCAGCAGCCCGACTCGGGTCGCCACAGATACGCAGTATTTT. It translates to CASSPTRVATDTQYF.

This clonotype has a handful of counts. The chain is built from TRBV20-1 and TRBJ2-7; 8 nucleotides line up with TRBD2. Germline trimming cut 1 base from V and 6 bases from J; bases unmatched to any gene: 14. Germline V lookup: CDR1 DFQATT, CDR2 SNEGSKA (reference sequence). The CDR3 consists of 16 residues. This CDR3 is CSARGLVAGRRAEQYF. The CDR3 coding sequence is TGCAGTGCTAGAGGGTTAGTAGCGGGACGGAGGGCCGAGCAGTACTTC.

About this clonotype: A read error may be the cause here, since a much bigger clone is one base away. The J gene is TRBJ2-5, the V gene TRBV2, with 10 bases fitting TRBD2. The CDR3 has 14 amino acids. V shed 7 bases and J 7 bases; nucleotides not matched to a gene: 9. In germline, CDR1 is SNHLY, CDR2 FYNNEI. The CDR3: CASTLAGEGGTQYF. In DNA, the CDR3 is TGTGCCAGCACCCTAGCGGGAGAGGGAGGGACCCAGTACTTC.

The CDR3 DNA follows: TGCAGCGTTCTTTTCCCCCAGGAGGGATATGGCTACACCTTC. Protein: CSVLFPQEGYGYTF. J is TRBJ1-2 and V is TRBV29-1; no clear D gene. There are 14 residues in the CDR3. Germline V lookup: CDR1 SQVTM, CDR2 ANQGSEA. The ends were cut back, 5 bases at V and 5 bases at J, with 18 bases in the middle.

Details on this clonotype: No conserved phenylalanine or tryptophan is present at the end of the CDR3, so a read error is the likely explanation. The chain couples TRBV6-5 to TRBJ2-5, with a possible D match to TRBD2 (6 bases). Germline CDR1 is MNHEY and CDR2 is SVGAGI. Trimming shortened V by 5 bases and J by 5 bases, and 12 bases separated the two germline ends. This CDR3 is 13 amino acids long. CDR3 in DNA: TGTGCCAGCAGTCCTGGGCGGGACGAGACCCAGTACGTC. Protein: CASSPGRDETQYV.

The rearrangement uses TRBV6-1 and TRBJ2-2, with D tentatively TRBD2 (5 bases). The V end lost 2 bases, the J end lost 3 bases, and 13 bases lay between the germline ends. Germline V lookup: CDR1 MNHNS, CDR2 SASEGT. The CDR3 length is 16 residues. In DNA form, the CDR3 reads TGTGCCAGCAGTGAATCAACTAGGGCAGACACCGGGGAGCTGTTTTTT. Translating gives CASSESTRADTGELFF.

This clonotype showed up just a few times. The gene calls are TRBV29-1 and TRBJ2-7; D is possibly TRBD1 or TRBD2 (5 bases each). CDR1 SQVTM and CDR2 ANQGSEA come from the germline V gene. The CDR3 loop spans 12 amino acids. With 4 bases removed from V and 5 bases from J, the gap between germline ends came to 12 bases. The CDR3 nucleotides read TGCAGCGTTGGGCCGGGGCGAGACGAGCAGTACTTC. Protein: CSVGPGRDEQYF.

This clonotype was recorded at least ten times. This chain joins TRBV29-1 and TRBJ2-7; 13 nucleotides line up with TRBD2. The CDR3 sequence is 16 residues long. The germline CDR1 and CDR2 sequences are SQVTM and ANQGSEA. The junction had 10 bases not matched to a gene; V was cut back by 1 base and J by 7 bases. The CDR3 here is CSVEVLKGLAGREQYF. The CDR3 DNA reads as TGCAGCGTTGAAGTCCTCAAGGGACTAGCGGGACGAGAGCAGTACTTC.

This clonotype has only a few counts. Sequence at one end of the junction differs from germline and may be a read error. V gene TRBV4-1 combines with J gene TRBJ2-7; D gene ambiguous. Germline V gene sequence: CDR1 MGHRA, CDR2 YSYEKL. The CDR3 contains 13 residues. CDR3 residues: CASSEDTSYEQYF. The CDR3 nucleotides are TGCGCCAGCAGCGAAGACACCTCCTACGAGCAGTACTTC.

The chain recombines TRBV20-1 with TRBJ1-2, with D maybe TRBD1 (5 bases). In germline, CDR1 is DFQATT, CDR2 SNEGSKA (reference sequence). Trimming took off 6 bases at V and 3 bases at J, with 23 bases between the two ends. CDR3 length: 16 residues. The chain's CDR3 is CSATSGAGLVDYGYTF. The CDR3 region has the DNA TGCAGTGCCACCAGTGGGGCCGGGCTCGTAGACTATGGCTACACCTTC.

In its sample, this clonotype was seen many times. The chain carries TRBV10-1 and TRBJ1-1; 9 bases map to TRBD1. The CDR3 loop spans 15 amino acids. V dropped 3 bases and J dropped 7; count of bases not matched to a gene: 9. Germline CDR1 and CDR2: WNHNN and SYGVQD (reference sequence). The DNA of the CDR3 is TGCGCCAGCAGTGATACCCGGACAGGGGACGGTGAAGCTTTCTTT. Protein sequence: CASSDTRTGDGEAFF.

The chain has TRBV2 and TRBJ1-4; D is undetermined. Germline V CDR1 and CDR2: SNHLY, FYNNEI. V shed 3 bases and J shed 14 bases, with 19 bases lying between them. The CDR3 has 14 amino acids. The CDR3: CASSERQISGKLFF. CDR3 in DNA: TGTGCCAGCAGTGAGAGGCAGATCTCTGGAAAGCTGTTTTTT.

This clonotype has just one count. The V call is TRBV29-1, the J call TRBJ2-5; the match to TRBD2 covers 8 bases. The germline V gene encodes CDR1 SQVTM and CDR2 ANQGSEA. CDR3 size: 12 residues. The ends lost 4 bases at V and 2 bases at J; junction bases unmatched: 0. CDR3 bases: TGCAGCGTTGTAGCGGGACAAGAGACCCAGTACTTC. Translating it yields CSVVAGQETQYF.

The V gene is TRBV7-9, the J gene TRBJ2-5; 9 nucleotides line up with TRBD1. The CDR3 loop spans 20 amino acids. The germline CDR1 and CDR2 sequences are SEHNR and FQNEAQ (reference sequence). J was trimmed by 7 bases and V by 4 bases; bases with no gene match: 25. This CDR3 reads CASSSGQGIADYGRGRTQYF. In DNA form, the CDR3 reads TGTGCCAGCAGCTCCGGACAGGGGATAGCGGACTATGGGCGGGGAAGGACCCAGTACTTC.

As concerns this clonotype: A read error may produce the germline difference seen at one junction end. The chain combines TRBV13 with TRBJ2-5; possible D gene TRBD1, 6 bases. This CDR3 has 15 residues. Germline values: CDR1 PRHDT, CDR2 FYEKMQ (reference sequence). The CDR3 DNA is TGCGCCAGCAGCTTGGTGGACAGCTTGGGAGAGACCCAGTACTTC. Encoded protein: CASSLVDSLGETQYF.

This clonotype was recorded many times. V and J are TRBV2 and TRBJ1-6; D may be TRBD1 (5 bases). From germline, CDR1 is SNHLY and CDR2 FYNNEI. With 2 bases removed from V and 6 bases from J, the gap between germline ends came to 8 bases. This CDR3 spans 14 amino acids. CDR3 bases: TGTGCCAGCAGTGAATGGGGGAGTAATTCACCCCTCCACTTT. It codes for CASSEWGSNSPLHF.

This clonotype was counted between two and nine times. V gene TRBV11-1 combines with J gene TRBJ1-2; maybe TRBD1 (6 bases). The CDR3 loop spans 18 amino acids. V was pared by 1 base and J by 2 bases, with 20 bases between. CDR1 SGHAT and CDR2 FQDESV come from the germline V gene (reference sequence). The CDR3 here is CASSLVKGGQRKNYGYTF. The CDR3 DNA is TGTGCCAGCAGCTTAGTTAAGGGCGGACAGCGGAAGAACTATGGCTACACCTTC.

In this sample, this clonotype turned up once. The V and J genes are TRBV7-3 and TRBJ2-5; weak D call: TRBD1 (5 bases). The CDR3 runs to 15 residues. The V gene's germline CDR1 is SGHTA and CDR2 FQGTGA. Trimming shortened V by 6 bases and J by 2 bases, and 16 bases separated the two germline ends. CDR3: CASSYGQGGQETQYF. CDR3 sequence (DNA): TGTGCCAGCAGTTATGGACAAGGCGGACAAGAGACCCAGTACTTC. The complete variable domain, with remaining parts taken from reference TRBV7-3 and TRBJ2-5, reads GAGVSQTPSNKVTEKGKYVELRCDPISGHTALYWYRQSLGQGPEFLIYFQGTGAADDSGLPNDRFFAVRPEGSVSTLKIQRTERGDSAVYLCASSYGQGGQETQYFGPGTRLLVL.

There are many counts of this clonotype. The J gene is TRBJ2-5, the V gene TRBV10-3; 7 positions agree with TRBD2. Germline V gene lookup returns CDR1 ENHRY and CDR2 SYGVKD. The V and J ends lost 0 bases and 5 bases, in that order; junction bases with no gene match: 3. The CDR3 length is 14 residues. The CDR3 loop reads CAISESALAETQYF. The DNA for the CDR3 is TGTGCCATCAGTGAGTCAGCACTAGCGGAGACCCAGTACTTC.

The gene calls are TRBV25-1 and TRBJ1-1, with D possibly being TRBD1 (6 bases). Germline V gene data show CDR1 as MGHDK and CDR2 as SYGVNS. The CDR3 is made up of 16 amino acids. V lost 6 bases, J lost 1 base, and 18 bases lay in between. CDR3 protein: CASSSIHRVKNTEAFF. CDR3 DNA sequence: TGTGCCAGCAGCTCGATACACAGGGTTAAGAACACTGAAGCTTTCTTT. The complete variable domain, with remaining parts taken from reference TRBV25-1 and TRBJ1-1, reads EADIYQTPRYLVIGTGKKITLECSQTMGHDKMYWYQQDPGMELHLIHYSYGVNSTEKGDLSSESTVSRIRTEHFPLTLESARPSHTSQYLCASSSIHRVKNTEAFFGQGTRLTVV.

The chain is built from TRBV20-1 and TRBJ1-6, with unresolved D. The CDR3 is 13 amino acids. Germline loops: CDR1 DFQATT, CDR2 SNEGSKA (reference sequence). The V end was cut by 6 bases, the J end by 0 bases, with 6 bases between. The CDR3 DNA follows: TGCAGTGCCAGCAGCTCCTATAATTCACCCCTCCACTTT. Translating it yields CSASSSYNSPLHF.